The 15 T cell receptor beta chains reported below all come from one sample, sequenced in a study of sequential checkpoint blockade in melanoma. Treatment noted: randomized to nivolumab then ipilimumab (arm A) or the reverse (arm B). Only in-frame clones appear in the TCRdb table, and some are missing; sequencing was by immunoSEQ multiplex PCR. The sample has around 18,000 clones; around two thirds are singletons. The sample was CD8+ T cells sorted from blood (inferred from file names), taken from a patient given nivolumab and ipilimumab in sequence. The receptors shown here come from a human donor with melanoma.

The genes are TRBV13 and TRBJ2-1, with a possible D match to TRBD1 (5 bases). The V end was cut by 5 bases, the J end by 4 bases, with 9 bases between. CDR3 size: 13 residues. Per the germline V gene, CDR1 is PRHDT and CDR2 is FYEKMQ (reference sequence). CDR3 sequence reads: CASSADRYNEQFF. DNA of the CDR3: TGTGCCAGCAGCGCCGACAGATACAATGAGCAGTTCTTC.

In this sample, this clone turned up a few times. CDR3 loop: CASSGTSGRAGFREQFF. The CDR3 nucleotides read TGCGCCAGCAGCGGGACTAGCGGGAGGGCCGGTTTCAGGGAGCAGTTCTTC. The chain recombines TRBV4-3 with TRBJ2-1; TRBD2 matches at 16 bases. The germline gives CDR1 LGHNA, CDR2 YSLEER. V lost 5 bases to trimming and J lost 10 bases; unmatched junction nucleotides: 11. CDR3 length: 17 amino acids.

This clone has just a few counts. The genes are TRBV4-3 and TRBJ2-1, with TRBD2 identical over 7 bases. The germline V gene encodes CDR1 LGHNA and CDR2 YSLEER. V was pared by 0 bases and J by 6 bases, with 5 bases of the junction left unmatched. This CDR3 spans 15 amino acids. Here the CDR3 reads CASSQDPSGGNEQFF. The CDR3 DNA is TGCGCCAGCAGCCAAGATCCATCGGGGGGCAATGAGCAGTTCTTC.

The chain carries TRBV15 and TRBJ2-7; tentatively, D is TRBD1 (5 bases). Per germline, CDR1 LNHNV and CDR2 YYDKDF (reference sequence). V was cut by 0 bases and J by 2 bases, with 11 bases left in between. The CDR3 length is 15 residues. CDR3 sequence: CATSRDRGAAYEQYF. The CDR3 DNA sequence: TGTGCCACCAGCAGAGATCGTGGGGCTGCCTACGAGCAGTACTTC.

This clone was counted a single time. The CDR3 region is CASSMTSGAKETQYF. The CDR3 DNA follows: TGTGCCAGCAGCATGACTAGCGGGGCTAAAGAGACCCAGTACTTC. This chain connects TRBV5-6 to TRBJ2-5; 11 positions match TRBD2. Trimming removed 4 bases from V and 3 bases from J; junction bases left unmatched: 5. The V gene's germline CDR1 is SGHDT and CDR2 YYEEEE. There are 15 residues in the CDR3.

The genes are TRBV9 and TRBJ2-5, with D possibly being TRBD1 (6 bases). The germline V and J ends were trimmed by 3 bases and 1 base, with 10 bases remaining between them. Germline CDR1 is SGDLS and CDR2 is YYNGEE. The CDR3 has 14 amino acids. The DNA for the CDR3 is TGTGCCAGCAGCGGAGAGGGGGTCCAAGAGACCCAGTACTTC. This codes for CASSGEGVQETQYF.

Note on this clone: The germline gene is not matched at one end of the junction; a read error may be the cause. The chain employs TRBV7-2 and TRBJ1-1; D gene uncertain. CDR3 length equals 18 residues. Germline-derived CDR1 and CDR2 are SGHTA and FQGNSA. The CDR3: CASSPDRGYVGKNTEAFF. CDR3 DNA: TGCGCCAGCAGCCCTGACCGAGGGTACGTTGGGAAGAACACTGAAGCTTTCTTT.

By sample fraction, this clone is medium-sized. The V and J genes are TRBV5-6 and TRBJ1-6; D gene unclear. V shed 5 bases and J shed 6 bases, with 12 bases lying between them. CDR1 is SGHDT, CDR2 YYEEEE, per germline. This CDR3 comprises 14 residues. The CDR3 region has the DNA TGTGCCAGCAGTTATCCGGGAAGTAATTCACCCCTCCACTTT. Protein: CASSYPGSNSPLHF.

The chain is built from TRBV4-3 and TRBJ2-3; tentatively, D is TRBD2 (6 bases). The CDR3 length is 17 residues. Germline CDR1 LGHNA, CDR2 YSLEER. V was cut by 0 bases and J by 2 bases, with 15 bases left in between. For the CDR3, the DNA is TGCGCCAGCAGCCAAGAGGCGGCGGGACTTACCACAGATACGCAGTATTTT. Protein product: CASSQEAAGLTTDTQYF.

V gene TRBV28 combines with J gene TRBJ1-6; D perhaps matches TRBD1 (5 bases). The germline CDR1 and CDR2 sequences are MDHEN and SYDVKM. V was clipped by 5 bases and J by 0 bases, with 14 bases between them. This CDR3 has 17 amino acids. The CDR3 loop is CASSKGQLGSYNSPLHF. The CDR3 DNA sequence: TGTGCCAGCAGTAAAGGACAACTCGGCTCCTATAATTCACCCCTCCACTTT.

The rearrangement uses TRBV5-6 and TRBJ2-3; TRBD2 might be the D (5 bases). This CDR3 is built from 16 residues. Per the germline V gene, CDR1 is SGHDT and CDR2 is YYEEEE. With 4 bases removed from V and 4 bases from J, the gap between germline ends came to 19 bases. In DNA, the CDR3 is TGTGCCAGCAGCCACCTGAGGGCTATGAAGGCAGATACGCAGTATTTT. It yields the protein CASSHLRAMKADTQYF.

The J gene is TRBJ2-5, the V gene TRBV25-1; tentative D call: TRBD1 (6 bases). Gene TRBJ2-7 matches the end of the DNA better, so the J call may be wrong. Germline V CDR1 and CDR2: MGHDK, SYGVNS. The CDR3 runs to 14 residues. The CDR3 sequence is CASRDTGTTYEQYF. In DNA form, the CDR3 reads TGTGCCAGCAGAGACACCGGGACAACCTACGAGCAGTACTTC.

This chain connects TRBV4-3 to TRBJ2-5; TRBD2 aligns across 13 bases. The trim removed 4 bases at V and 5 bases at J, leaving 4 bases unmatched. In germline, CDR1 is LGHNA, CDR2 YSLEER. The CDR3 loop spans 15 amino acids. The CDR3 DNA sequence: TGCGCCAGCAGCCCACTAGCGGGGGGGATTGAGACCCAGTACTTC. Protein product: CASSPLAGGIETQYF.

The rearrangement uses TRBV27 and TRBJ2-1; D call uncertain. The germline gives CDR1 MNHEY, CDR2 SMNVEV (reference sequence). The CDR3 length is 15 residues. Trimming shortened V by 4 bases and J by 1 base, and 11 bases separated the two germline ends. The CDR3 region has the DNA TGTGCCAGCAGTTCGTACTCCTCGTCCTACAATGAGCAGTTCTTC. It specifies CASSSYSSSYNEQFF.

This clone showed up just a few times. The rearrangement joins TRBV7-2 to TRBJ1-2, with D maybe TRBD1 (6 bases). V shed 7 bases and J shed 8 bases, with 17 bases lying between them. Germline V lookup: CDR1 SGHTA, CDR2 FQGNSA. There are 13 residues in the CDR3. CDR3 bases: TGTGCCAGCACCTTGGGCAGGGGTTTAGGCTACACCTTC. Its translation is CASTLGRGLGYTF.